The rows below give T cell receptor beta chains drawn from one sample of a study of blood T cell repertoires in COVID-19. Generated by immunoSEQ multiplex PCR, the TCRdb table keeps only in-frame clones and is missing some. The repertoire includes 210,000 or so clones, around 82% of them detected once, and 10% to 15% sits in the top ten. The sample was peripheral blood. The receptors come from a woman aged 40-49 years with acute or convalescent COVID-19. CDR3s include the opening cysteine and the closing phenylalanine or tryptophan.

CDR3 protein: CASSLGQENSPLHF; V gene: TRBV11-3; CDR3 length: 14; J gene: TRBJ1-6
CDR3 protein: CASSLRAGLGEQYF; V gene: TRBV13; CDR3 length: 14; J gene: TRBJ2-7
CDR3 protein: CASSLGNGEGQPQHF; V gene: TRBV13; CDR3 length: 15; J gene: TRBJ1-5
CDR3 protein: CASSAPGQTYGYTF; V gene: TRBV11-2; CDR3 length: 14; J gene: TRBJ1-2
CDR3 protein: CASTSLGVGNTEAFF; V gene: TRBV19; CDR3 length: 15; J gene: TRBJ1-1
CDR3 protein: CASRVGGLATNEKLFF; V gene: TRBV4-1; CDR3 length: 16; J gene: TRBJ1-4
CDR3 protein: CASSYRASGDEQFF; V gene: TRBV6-5; CDR3 length: 14; J gene: TRBJ2-1
CDR3 protein: CAWSVGQGVTEAFF; V gene: TRBV30; CDR3 length: 14; J gene: TRBJ1-1
CDR3 protein: CASSSRGLAGGSGWVSYNEQFF; V gene: TRBV7-6; CDR3 length: 22; J gene: TRBJ2-1
CDR3 protein: CASSDAPVGVHEQFF; V gene: TRBV11-2; CDR3 length: 15; J gene: TRBJ2-1